The TCR beta chain under discussion was sequenced for a study of T cell clones after liver transplantation. Study background: TCRbeta sequencing after a pre-transplant mixed lymphocyte reaction identified graft-donor-reactive clones, later tracked in post-transplant blood. Blood was drawn pre-transplant, before withdrawal, and after full or failed withdrawal. Study-wide findings and caveats: Migration into the graft, not deletion, may explain lost graft donor-reactive T cells.

The CDR3 runs to 16 residues. Sorting of unstimulated PBMCs yielded separate CD3+CD4+ and CD3+CD8+ fractions. This table comes from immunoSEQ multiplex PCR, and its TCRdb copy is limited to in-frame clones, with some not included. The sample shows roughly 100,000 clones, 82% of them seen only once. About this clone: Its cognate antigen is unknown.

The source of this sequence is a human donor who received a liver transplant. The chain is built from TRBV21-1 and TRBJ2-2; TRBD2, the D gene given by the table, was not confirmed from the DNA. TRBV21-1 has pseudogene status. The starting material was CD4+ T cells from blood, obtained before liver transplant. CDR3 nucleotides: TGTGCCAGCAGCAAAGAACGGGAGGGGGACACCGGGGAGCTGTTTTTT. Translated, it gives CASSKEREGDTGELFF.